This TCR beta chain derives from a study of cytomegalovirus exposure and HLA in healthy donors. 13 Jbeta primers and 60 Vbeta primers were used for the PCR. Repertoires were generated with immunoSEQ multiplex PCR, while TCRdb's copy carries only in-frame clones and drops some. The repertoire holds some 100,000 clones, with around 72% as singletons. V trimming: 5 bases; J trimming: 3 bases; junction bases outside the gene matches: 6. The length of the CDR3 is 16 residues. In germline, CDR1 is SGHAT, CDR2 FQNNGV. This TCR came from a male donor in good health and CMV-seropositive. Sequenced sample: PBMCs. V gene TRBV11-2 combines with J gene TRBJ2-1; 11 positions agree with TRBD2. In DNA form, the CDR3 reads TGTGCCAGCAGCCCGGGACTAGCGGCCATCTACAATGAGCAGTTCTTC. Amino acids: CASSPGLAAIYNEQFF. Full variable domain (rest looked up from reference TRBV11-2 and TRBJ2-1): EAGVAQSPRYKIIEKRQSVAFWCNPISGHATLYWYQQILGQGPKLLIQFQNNGVVDDSQLPKDRFSAERLKGVDSTLKIQPAKLEDSAVYLCASSPGLAAIYNEQFFGPGTRLTVL.